These 20 T cell receptor beta chains were all obtained from the same sample, sequenced in a study of blood T cells in healthy people across ages. Alongside a J-beta primer mix, a sample-barcoded 5' primer served in a second PCR lasting roughly 6 to 12 cycles. TCRdb fed the 5' RACE reads into MiXCR, producing one record per CDR3 protein. The sample shows 1.5 million to 2 million distinct CDR3 sequences, about 31% of them seen only once. Sample: blood. The receptors originated from a woman aged 25-40 years in good health.

The chain recombines TRBV6-6 with TRBJ1-6; D perhaps matches TRBD1 (5 bases). Germline lookup yields CDR1 MNHNY and CDR2 SVGAGI (reference sequence). V was shortened by 2 bases and J by 7 bases, with 12 bases between the two germline ends. CDR3 length: 15 amino acids. DNA of the CDR3: TGTGCCAGCAGTTACAGCGGTGGGGGGAATTCACCCCTCCACTTT. Residues: CASSYSGGGNSPLHF.

This clonotype was seen ten or more times. The rearrangement joins TRBV12-3 or TRBV12-4 to TRBJ2-5, with TRBD2 as a possible D gene (6 bases). V lost 3 bases and J 3 bases, leaving 8 bases between the germline ends. The CDR3 contains 13 residues. The DNA of the CDR3 is TGTGCCAGCAGTTTGTCGGGAGAAGAGACCCAGTACTTC. Protein sequence: CASSLSGEETQYF.

A few counts support this clonotype. This chain connects TRBV7-6 to TRBJ2-3; a possible D gene is TRBD1 (5 bases). The CDR3 consists of 15 residues. Germline lookup yields CDR1 SGHVS and CDR2 FNYEAQ. V was clipped by 4 bases and J by 2 bases, with 13 bases between them. The CDR3: CASSSDDSFTDTQYF. DNA for the CDR3: TGTGCCAGCAGCTCGGACGACAGTTTCACAGATACGCAGTATTTT.

The rearrangement uses TRBV2 and TRBJ2-7, with D tentatively TRBD2 (6 bases). Trimming shortened V by 8 bases and J by 3 bases, and 14 bases separated the two germline ends. Germline lookup yields CDR1 SNHLY and CDR2 FYNNEI. The CDR3 is 13 amino acids. CDR3 in DNA: TGTGCCAGCGCGGGGCAGAATCTCTACGAGCAGTACTTC. As protein: CASAGQNLYEQYF.

Regarding this clonotype: A read error may produce the germline difference seen at one junction end. The chain recombines TRBV7-3 with TRBJ2-1, with D perhaps TRBD2 (6 bases). In germline, CDR1 is SGHTA, CDR2 FQGTGA. The CDR3 is 19 amino acids. As DNA, the CDR3 is TGTGTCAGCAGCTTAGACGGGGGACTTGCCACCCTAGAGGGGAATGAGCAGTTCTTC. Amino acid sequence: CVSSLDGGLATLEGNEQFF.

The rearrangement links TRBV21-1 to TRBJ2-2; the table names TRBD1, a call not compared with the DNA. TRBV21-1 is an annotated pseudogene. The CDR3 totals 16 residues. CDR3 amino acids: CASSKPPGTNTGELFF. Written as DNA, the CDR3 is TGTGCCAGCAGCAAACCTCCGGGGACGAACACCGGGGAGCTGTTTTTT.

This clonotype has just a few counts. The V and J genes are TRBV7-2 and TRBJ2-2; tentatively, D is TRBD1 (5 bases). V gave up 5 bases and J gave up 5 bases, with 18 bases separating them. This CDR3 contains 16 residues. Germline assignment: CDR1 SGHTA and CDR2 FQGNSA. In DNA, the CDR3 is TGTGCCAGCAGCCTTGGGGCGGCCGTAGGAACCGGGGAGCTGTTTTTT. Its translation is CASSLGAAVGTGELFF. Combining the CDR3 with reference TRBV7-2 and TRBJ2-2 gives the whole variable domain GAGVSQSPSNKVTEKGKDVELRCDPISGHTALYWYRQSLGQGLEFLIYFQGNSAPDKSGLPSDRFSAERTGGSVSTLTIQRTQQEDSAVYLCASSLGAAVGTGELFFGEGSRLTVL.

This clonotype was detected many times. V and J are TRBV7-9 and TRBJ2-7, with no clear D. V lost 0 bases and J 5 bases, leaving 17 bases between the germline ends. Germline-derived CDR1 and CDR2 are SEHNR and FQNEAQ (reference sequence). The CDR3 loop spans 16 amino acids. The CDR3 region is CASSLAGPVPAHEQYF. The CDR3 coding sequence is TGTGCCAGCAGCTTAGCAGGGCCAGTCCCTGCCCACGAGCAGTACTTC.

This clonotype was detected a few times. The chain links TRBV20-1 to TRBJ2-1; D is uncertain. Germline lookup yields CDR1 DFQATT and CDR2 SNEGSKA (reference sequence). Trimming removed 2 bases at V and 8 bases at J, with 13 bases between. The CDR3 has 13 residues. As DNA, the CDR3 is TGCAGTGCTAGACACGCCCAAACACATGAGCAGTTCTTC. It specifies CSARHAQTHEQFF.

The CDR3 sequence is CSAHGTSSYNEQFF. The CDR3 DNA reads as TGCAGTGCCCACGGGACAAGCTCCTACAATGAGCAGTTCTTC. The rearrangement joins TRBV20-1 to TRBJ2-1, with D possibly matching TRBD1 (6 bases). Deletions cut 6 bases from V and 0 bases from J, with 12 bases between. Germline lookup yields CDR1 DFQATT and CDR2 SNEGSKA (reference sequence). The CDR3 sequence is 14 residues long.

This chain joins TRBV10-3 and TRBJ2-5; 10 bases line up with TRBD2. Germline V gene sequence: CDR1 ENHRY, CDR2 SYGVKD. Trimming removed 5 bases from V and 4 bases from J; junction bases left unmatched: 7. There are 15 residues in the CDR3. Here the CDR3 reads CAISTSGELGETQYF. In DNA, the CDR3 is TGTGCCATCAGTACTAGCGGGGAGTTAGGAGAGACCCAGTACTTC.

This clonotype has only a few counts. The rearrangement links TRBV20-1 to TRBJ2-1, with D perhaps matching TRBD2 (6 bases). The V gene's germline CDR1 is DFQATT and CDR2 SNEGSKA (reference sequence). With 6 bases removed from V and 6 bases from J, the gap between germline ends came to 12 bases. This CDR3 spans 12 amino acids. In DNA, the CDR3 is TGCAGTGCCGGGGGACTTTTCAATGAGCAGTTCTTC. It is translated as CSAGGLFNEQFF.

The chain employs TRBV9 and TRBJ2-3; 10 nucleotides line up with TRBD2. Germline V gene sequence: CDR1 SGDLS, CDR2 YYNGEE. After removal of 0 bases from V and 4 bases from J, the junction contained 5 bases not matched to a gene. CDR3 size: 16 residues. In DNA form, the CDR3 reads TGTGCCAGCAGCGTAGAAGCGGGGGGGCGATCAGATACGCAGTATTTT. Protein sequence: CASSVEAGGRSDTQYF.

CDR3 region: CASSTSGSFYEQYF. The CDR3 DNA reads TGCGCCAGCAGTACTAGCGGGAGTTTTTACGAGCAGTACTTC. This sequence joins TRBV5-1 and TRBJ2-7; 11 nucleotides align to TRBD2. Germline lookup yields CDR1 SGHRS and CDR2 YFSETQ. The CDR3 has 14 amino acids. The ends lost 5 bases at V and 4 bases at J; junction bases unmatched: 5.

About this clonotype: With a much larger clone just one base away, this may be a read error. V and J are TRBV7-9 and TRBJ2-3; TRBD2 aligns across 8 bases. Germline values: CDR1 SEHNR, CDR2 FQNEAQ (reference sequence). The J segment lost 0 bases and the V segment lost 8 bases, leaving 10 bases of the junction unmatched. This CDR3 has 16 amino acids. The CDR3 DNA follows: TGTGCCAGCGGCCCAGGACTAGCCCCAAGCACAGATACGCAGTATTTT. Translation: CASGPGLAPSTDTQYF.

This chain links TRBV20-1 with TRBJ2-7; the match to TRBD1 covers 9 bases. Germline trimming cut 3 bases from V and 3 bases from J; bases unmatched to any gene: 9. This CDR3 has 15 amino acids. Germline lookup yields CDR1 DFQATT and CDR2 SNEGSKA (reference sequence). The CDR3 DNA sequence: TGCAGTGCTAGTGGGGACAGGGCGAAAGACTACGAGCAGTACTTC. It specifies CSASGDRAKDYEQYF.

The table lists this clonotype with a few counts. The chain couples TRBV5-1 to TRBJ2-1; 9 bases align to TRBD2. CDR3 size: 16 residues. Germline V gene lookup returns CDR1 SGHRS and CDR2 YFSETQ. V lost 0 bases, J lost 4 bases, and 5 bases stayed unmatched. In DNA, the CDR3 is TGCGCCAGCAGCTTGGAGGCTAGCGGGAAGTACAATGAGCAGTTCTTC. Its protein product is CASSLEASGKYNEQFF.

The sample holds a few counts of this clonotype. V gene TRBV19 combines with J gene TRBJ1-5; 7 bases map to TRBD1. The junction had 11 bases not matched to a gene; V was cut back by 4 bases and J by 2 bases. The germline CDR1 and CDR2 sequences are LNHDA and SQIVND (reference sequence). The CDR3 has 17 residues. The DNA for the CDR3 is TGTGCCAGTAGTACCACCCGGACAGGACTGGGCAATCAGCCCCAGCATTTT. As protein: CASSTTRTGLGNQPQHF.

The chain links TRBV20-1 to TRBJ1-6; no clear D gene. Germline-derived CDR1 and CDR2 are DFQATT and SNEGSKA (reference sequence). The ends were cut back, 6 bases at V and 6 bases at J, with 15 bases in the middle. The CDR3 has 14 residues. The DNA of the CDR3 is TGCAGTGCCCGGAAAAGCAAGTTTAATTCACCCCTCCACTTT. Translated: CSARKSKFNSPLHF.

The genes are TRBV6-1 and TRBJ1-2; 12 nucleotides match TRBD1. V lost 5 bases, J lost 11 bases, and 9 bases stayed unmatched. The germline gives CDR1 MNHNS, CDR2 SASEGT. The CDR3 is made up of 14 amino acids. The CDR3 DNA reads TGTGCCAGCAGTAAAGGGGGACAGGGGGCATGGTACACCTTC. It is translated as CASSKGGQGAWYTF.